Below are 17 T cell receptor beta chains sequenced from a single sample in a study of a mutant IDH1 vaccine in newly diagnosed glioma. Measured with immunoSEQ multiplex PCR; TCRdb has only the in-frame clones, and not every one. The sample contains tens of thousands of clones, under 80% of which appear only once. Regarding time point: week 23, last vaccination. Vaccination comprised doses that each held 300 ug of mutant IDH1 20-mer peptide, plus topical imiquimod. These receptors' targets are unknown. Sequenced here: PBMCs, sampled from a glioma patient whose treatment included an IDH1 peptide vaccine. These receptor sequences come from a man aged 50-60 years with glioma.

This clone was recorded only once. The chain combines TRBV5-4 with TRBJ1-1, with D perhaps matching TRBD1 (5 bases). CDR1 is SGHNT and CDR2 is YYREEE in the germline V gene (reference sequence). Trimming left V 4 bases short and J 5 bases short, with 21 bases between. The CDR3 is made up of 16 amino acids. This chain's CDR3 is CASSLAGDYGYTEAFF. The CDR3 DNA reads as TGTGCCAGCAGCCTAGCGGGGGATTACGGCTATACTGAAGCTTTCTTT.

The chain couples TRBV2 to TRBJ1-4; D gene uncertain. Trimming took 2 bases from V and 3 from J, leaving 7 bases between them. This CDR3 is built from 14 residues. CDR1 and CDR2 (germline): SNHLY, FYNNEI. The CDR3 region has the DNA TGTGCCAGCAGTGAAAGGCTGGCTAATGAAAAACTGTTTTTT. It yields the protein CASSERLANEKLFF.

The chain recombines TRBV5-4 with TRBJ1-1; 7 bases are a match to TRBD1. There are 15 residues in the CDR3. Trimming cost V 0 bases and J 3 bases; bases outside gene matches: 5. Germline V gene sequence: CDR1 SGHNT, CDR2 YYREEE (reference sequence). The CDR3 loop is CASSLVRQGDTEAFF. The DNA for the CDR3 is TGTGCCAGCAGCTTGGTGAGACAGGGCGACACTGAAGCTTTCTTT.

The gene calls are TRBV7-9 and TRBJ2-3; D is perhaps TRBD2 (5 bases). Germline-derived CDR1 and CDR2 are SEHNR and FQNEAQ (reference sequence). The CDR3 length is 15 residues. Trimming cost V 7 bases and J 2 bases, with 16 bases left between them. CDR3 nucleotides: TGTGCCAGCACGCCGACTTCCGGGGACACAGATACGCAGTATTTT. It specifies CASTPTSGDTDTQYF.

As DNA, the CDR3 is TGTGCCTGGAGTGCTCAGGCGTCGCTAGGGTATGGCTACACCTTC. Its translation is CAWSAQASLGYGYTF. The genes are TRBV30 and TRBJ1-2; D not certain. This CDR3 region has 15 residues. CDR1 and CDR2 from the germline V gene are GTSNPN and SVGIG (reference sequence). Trimming removed 1 base from V and 5 bases from J, with 17 bases in between.

This clone was detected once. The V call is TRBV19, the J call TRBJ1-2; TRBD1 aligns across 10 bases. J was trimmed by 7 bases and V by 9 bases; bases with no gene match: 17. The CDR3 is 16 amino acids. CDR1 and CDR2 (germline): LNHDA, SQIVND (reference sequence). The CDR3 nucleotides are TGTGCCAGCGCACCTCCCCCGGGACAGGGGAAAAGTGGCTACACCTTC. It specifies CASAPPPGQGKSGYTF.

The genes are TRBV4-1 and TRBJ1-3; possible D gene TRBD1, 5 bases. The CDR3 runs to 16 residues. Germline lookup yields CDR1 MGHRA and CDR2 YSYEKL. V shed 1 base and J shed 0 bases, with 10 bases lying between them. CDR3 sequence reads: CASSQGDLISGNTIYF. The DNA for the CDR3 is TGCGCCAGCAGCCAAGGGGACCTGATCTCTGGAAACACCATATATTTT.

The chain joins TRBV30 to TRBJ2-7; D is perhaps TRBD1 (6 bases). The CDR3 contains 14 residues. V was shortened by 2 bases and J by 4 bases, with 15 bases between the two germline ends. Germline CDR1 GTSNPN, CDR2 SVGIG (reference sequence). This CDR3 reads CAWSQGRGVYEQYF. As DNA, the CDR3 is TGTGCCTGGAGTCAGGGCAGGGGTGTGTACGAGCAGTACTTC.

This chain joins TRBV5-1 and TRBJ2-3, with a tentative D call TRBD1 (5 bases). CDR1 and CDR2 (germline): SGHRS, YFSETQ. V was clipped by 3 bases and J by 3 bases, with 11 bases between them. The CDR3 is 14 amino acids. CDR3 loop: CASSSAGHTDTQYF. In DNA, the CDR3 is TGCGCCAGCAGCTCAGCCGGACATACAGATACGCAGTATTTT.

The chain is built from TRBV9 and TRBJ2-3; 7 bases match TRBD2. Germline V gives CDR1 SGDLS, CDR2 YYNGEE. Germline trimming cut 2 bases from V and 0 bases from J; bases unmatched to any gene: 3. CDR3 size: 15 residues. The CDR3, as DNA: TGTGCCAGCAGCGTCCTTAGCGGGAGCACAGATACGCAGTATTTT. Protein sequence: CASSVLSGSTDTQYF. The full variable domain, with the rest looked up from reference TRBV9 and TRBJ2-3, is DSGVTQTPKHLITATGQRVTLRCSPRSGDLSVYWYQQSLDQGLQFLIQYYNGEERAKGNILERFSAQQFPDLHSELNLSSLELGDSALYFCASSVLSGSTDTQYFGPGTRLTVL.

In its sample, this clone was seen once. V usage is TRBV5-4 and J usage is TRBJ2-6; unclear D gene. The V end lost 6 bases, the J end lost 0 bases, and 10 bases lay between the germline ends. Germline V gene data show CDR1 as SGHNT and CDR2 as YYREEE (reference sequence). The CDR3 contains 15 residues. This CDR3 is CASILWGSGANVLTF. In nucleotides, the CDR3 is TGTGCCAGCATTCTCTGGGGCTCTGGGGCCAACGTCCTGACTTTC.

The chain couples TRBV18 to TRBJ1-2; no clear D gene. The CDR3 consists of 14 residues. Germline values: CDR1 KGHSH, CDR2 LQKENI. The V and J ends lost 0 bases and 6 bases respectively, with 11 bases between them. The CDR3 coding sequence is TGTGCCAGCTCACCACCGGACGTCTTAGATGGCTACACCTTC. Its protein is CASSPPDVLDGYTF.

The rearrangement joins TRBV12-1 to TRBJ2-7; TRBD2, the table's D call, was not compared with the DNA. TRBV12-1 is shown as a pseudogene. This CDR3 is built from 17 residues. CDR3 amino acids: CASRLRSDGGLSYEQYF. CDR3 nucleotide sequence: TGTGCCAGCAGACTTCGCTCGGATGGAGGACTCTCCTACGAGCAGTACTTC.

This chain joins TRBV28 and TRBJ1-2; TRBD1 aligns across 8 bases. V gave up 6 bases and J gave up 8 bases; unmatched junction bases: 8. Per the germline V gene, CDR1 is MDHEN and CDR2 is SYDVKM. The CDR3 contains 13 residues. For the CDR3, the DNA is TGTGCCAGCAGCTCCGGACAGGGTTTAGGCTACACCTTC. It is translated as CASSSGQGLGYTF.

This rearrangement joins TRBV10-3 to TRBJ2-7, with D tentatively TRBD1 (8 bases). The CDR3 totals 15 residues. The V gene's germline CDR1 is ENHRY and CDR2 SYGVKD. V dropped 0 bases and J dropped 1 base, with 10 bases sitting between them. CDR3 bases: TGTGCCATCAGTGAGTCACAGGGGGGGTCCTACGAGCAGTACTTC. Translated, it gives CAISESQGGSYEQYF.

The table lists this clone with a few counts. This chain links TRBV18 with TRBJ2-5, with 7 bases aligning to TRBD2. With 5 bases clipped from V and 2 bases from J, the junction kept 5 bases outside the gene matches. The CDR3 extends over 14 amino acids. Germline CDR1 and CDR2: KGHSH and LQKENI. The DNA of the CDR3 is TGTGCCAGCTCAGAGGCGGGGGTACAAGAGACCCAGTACTTC. Its translation: CASSEAGVQETQYF.

This chain links TRBV20-1 with TRBJ1-4; D gene unclear. CDR1 and CDR2 (germline): DFQATT, SNEGSKA (reference sequence). Trimming pared 3 bases from V and 4 bases from J, leaving 3 bases between. This CDR3 contains 11 residues. CDR3 sequence reads: CSARNNEKLFF. CDR3 DNA sequence: TGCAGTGCTAGGAATAATGAAAAACTGTTTTTT.